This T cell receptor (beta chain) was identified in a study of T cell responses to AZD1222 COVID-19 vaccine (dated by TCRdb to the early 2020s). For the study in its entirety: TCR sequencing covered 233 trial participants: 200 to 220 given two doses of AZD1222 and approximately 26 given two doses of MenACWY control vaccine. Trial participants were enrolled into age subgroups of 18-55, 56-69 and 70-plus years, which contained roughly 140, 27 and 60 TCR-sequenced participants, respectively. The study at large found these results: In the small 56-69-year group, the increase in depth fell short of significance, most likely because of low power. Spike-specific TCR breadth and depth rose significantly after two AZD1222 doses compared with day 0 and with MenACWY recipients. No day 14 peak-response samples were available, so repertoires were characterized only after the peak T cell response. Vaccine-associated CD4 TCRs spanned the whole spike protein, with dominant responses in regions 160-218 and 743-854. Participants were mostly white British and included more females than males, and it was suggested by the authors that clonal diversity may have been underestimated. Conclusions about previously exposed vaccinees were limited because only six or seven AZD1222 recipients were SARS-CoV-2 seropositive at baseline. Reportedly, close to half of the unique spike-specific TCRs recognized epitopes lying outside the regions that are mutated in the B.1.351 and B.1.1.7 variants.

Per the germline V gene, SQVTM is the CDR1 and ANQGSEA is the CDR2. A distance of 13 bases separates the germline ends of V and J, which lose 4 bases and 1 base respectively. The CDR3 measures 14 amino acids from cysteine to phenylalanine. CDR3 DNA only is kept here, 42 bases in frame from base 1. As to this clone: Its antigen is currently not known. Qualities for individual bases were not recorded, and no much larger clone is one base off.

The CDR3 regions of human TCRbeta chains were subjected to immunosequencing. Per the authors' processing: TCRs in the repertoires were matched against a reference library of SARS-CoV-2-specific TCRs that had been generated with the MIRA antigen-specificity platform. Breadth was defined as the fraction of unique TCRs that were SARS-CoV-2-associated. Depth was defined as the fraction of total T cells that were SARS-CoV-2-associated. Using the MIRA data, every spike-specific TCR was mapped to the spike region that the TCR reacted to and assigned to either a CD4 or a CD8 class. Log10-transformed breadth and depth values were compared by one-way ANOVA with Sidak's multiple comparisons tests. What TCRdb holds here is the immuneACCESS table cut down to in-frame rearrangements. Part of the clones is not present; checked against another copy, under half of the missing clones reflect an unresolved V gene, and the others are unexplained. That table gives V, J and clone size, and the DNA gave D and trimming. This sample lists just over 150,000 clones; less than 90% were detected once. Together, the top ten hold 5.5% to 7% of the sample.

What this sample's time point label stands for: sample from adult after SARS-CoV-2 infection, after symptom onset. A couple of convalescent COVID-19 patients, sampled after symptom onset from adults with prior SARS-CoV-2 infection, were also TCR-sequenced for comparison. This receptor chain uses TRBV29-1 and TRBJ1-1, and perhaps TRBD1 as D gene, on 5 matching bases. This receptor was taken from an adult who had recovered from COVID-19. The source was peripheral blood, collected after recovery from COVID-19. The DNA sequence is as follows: TGCAGCGTTGTTCGGCCGCAGGGGAACACTGAAGCTTTCTTT. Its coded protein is CSVVRPQGNTEAFF.